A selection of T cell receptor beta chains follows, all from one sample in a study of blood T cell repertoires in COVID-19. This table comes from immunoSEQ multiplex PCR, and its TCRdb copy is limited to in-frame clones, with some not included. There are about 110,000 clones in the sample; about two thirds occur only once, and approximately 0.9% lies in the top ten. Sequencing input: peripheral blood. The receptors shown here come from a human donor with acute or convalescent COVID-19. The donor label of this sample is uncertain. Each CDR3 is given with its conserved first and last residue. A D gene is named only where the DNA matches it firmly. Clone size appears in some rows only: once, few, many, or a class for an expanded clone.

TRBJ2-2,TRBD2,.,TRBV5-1,CASSSGTTYTGELFF,TGCGCCAGCAGCTCCGGGACTACCTATACCGGGGAGCTGTTTTTT
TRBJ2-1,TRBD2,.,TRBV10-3,CAISEGSTSGGAEQFF,TGTGCCATCAGTGAGGGGTCGACTAGCGGGGGGGCTGAGCAGTTCTTC
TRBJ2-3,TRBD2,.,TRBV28,CASSLFVAGVSTDTQYF,TGTGCCAGCAGTTTATTCGTAGCGGGGGTAAGCACAGATACGCAGTATTTT
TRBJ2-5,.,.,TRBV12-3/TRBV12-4,CASSLRHQETQYF,TGTGCCAGCAGTTTGAGGCACCAAGAGACCCAGTACTTC
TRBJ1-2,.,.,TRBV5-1,CASSIDTRSYGYTF,TGCGCCAGCAGCATAGACACTCGCTCCTATGGCTACACCTTC
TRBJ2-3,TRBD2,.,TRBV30,CAWSPSGGRTDTQYF,TGTGCCTGGAGTCCTAGCGGGGGACGCACAGATACGCAGTATTTT
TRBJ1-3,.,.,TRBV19,CAARPTDRSGNTIYF,TGTGCCGCTCGACCGACAGATCGCTCTGGAAACACCATATATTTT
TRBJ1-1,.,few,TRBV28,CASSQSGNTEAFF,TGTGCCAGCAGTCAGTCAGGGAACACTGAAGCTTTCTTT
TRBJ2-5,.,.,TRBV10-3,CAISEMYDRDKQETQYF,TGTGCCATCAGTGAGATGTACGACAGAGACAAACAAGAGACCCAGTACTTC
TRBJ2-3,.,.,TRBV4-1,CASSLSRGGVRTDTQYF,TGCGCCAGCAGCCTATCGAGGGGGGGGGTCCGCACAGATACGCAGTATTTT
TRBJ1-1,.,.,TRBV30,CAWSATVLMNTEAFF,TGTGCCTGGAGTGCGACAGTTCTCATGAACACTGAAGCTTTCTTT
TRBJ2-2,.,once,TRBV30,CAWSSPPFRSTGELFF,TGTGCCTGGAGCAGTCCCCCCTTCCGCAGCACCGGGGAGCTGTTTTTT
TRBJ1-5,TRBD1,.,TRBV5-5,CASSPGGGNQPQHF,TGTGCCAGCAGCCCAGGGGGAGGCAATCAGCCCCAGCATTTT
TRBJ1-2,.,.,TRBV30,CAWSHIRGPNYGYTF,TGTGCCTGGAGTCATATCCGGGGTCCTAACTATGGCTACACCTTC
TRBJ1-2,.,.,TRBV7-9,CASSLASDTNYGYTF,TGTGCCAGCAGCTTAGCTTCCGACACCAACTATGGCTACACCTTC
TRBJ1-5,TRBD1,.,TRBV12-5,CASGSTGYGNQPQHF,TGTGCTAGTGGTTCGACAGGGTATGGCAATCAGCCCCAGCATTTT
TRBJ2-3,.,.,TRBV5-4,CASSLGGQGADTQYF,TGTGCCAGCAGCTTGGGGGGGCAGGGCGCAGATACGCAGTATTTT
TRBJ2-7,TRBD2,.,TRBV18,CASSPFLAGEYEQYF,TGTGCCAGCTCCCCTTTCCTAGCGGGGGAATACGAGCAGTACTTC
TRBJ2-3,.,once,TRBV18,CASSPERVRTDTQYF,TGTGCCAGCTCACCAGAACGGGTTCGGACAGATACGCAGTATTTT
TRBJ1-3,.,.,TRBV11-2,CASSPEFAGNTIYF,TGTGCCAGCAGCCCAGAATTCGCTGGAAACACCATATATTTT
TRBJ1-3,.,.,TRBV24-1,CATRWPRNTIYF,TGTGCCACCAGGTGGCCCCGAAACACCATATATTTT
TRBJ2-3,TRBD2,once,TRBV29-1,CSVVGASGGTDTQYF,TGCAGCGTTGTCGGGGCTAGCGGGGGCACAGATACGCAGTATTTT
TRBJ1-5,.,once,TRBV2,CASSEARHPSNQPQHF,TGTGCCAGCAGTGAAGCGAGACACCCTAGCAATCAGCCCCAGCATTTT
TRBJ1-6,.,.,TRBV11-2,CASSSAGGQAPGNSPLHF,TGTGCCAGCAGCTCGGCCGGGGGGCAGGCTCCGGGGAATTCACCCCTCCACTTT
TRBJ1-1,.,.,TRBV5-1,CASSFGPHKNTEAFF,TGCGCCAGCAGCTTTGGGCCCCACAAGAACACTGAAGCTTTCTTT
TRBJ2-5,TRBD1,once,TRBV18,CASSPLGQVQETQYF,TGTGCCAGCTCACCCCTGGGACAGGTCCAAGAGACCCAGTACTTC
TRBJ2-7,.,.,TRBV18,CASSPSSSYEQYF,TGTGCCAGCTCCCCTTCTAGCTCCTACGAGCAGTACTTC
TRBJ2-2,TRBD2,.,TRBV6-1,CASSDRGEPNTGELFF,TGTGCCAGCAGTGATCGGGGGGAGCCGAACACCGGGGAGCTGTTTTTT
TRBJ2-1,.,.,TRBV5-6,CASSLGQGGIEQFF,TGTGCCAGCAGCTTGGGACAGGGAGGTATTGAGCAGTTCTTC
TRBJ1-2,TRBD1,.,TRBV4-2,CASSQSGQGSYGYTF,TGTGCCAGCAGCCAAAGCGGACAGGGGAGCTATGGCTACACCTTC
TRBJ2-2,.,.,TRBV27,CASKKQGGTGELFF,TGTGCCAGCAAAAAACAGGGGGGGACCGGGGAGCTGTTTTTT
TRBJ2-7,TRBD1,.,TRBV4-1,CASSRGTGSYEQYF,TGCGCCAGCAGCCGAGGGACAGGGAGCTACGAGCAGTACTTC
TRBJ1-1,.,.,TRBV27,CASSFGGPWEAFF,TGTGCCAGCAGTTTCGGGGGGCCCTGGGAAGCTTTCTTT
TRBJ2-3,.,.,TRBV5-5,CASSFMRGPVPDTQYF,TGTGCCAGCAGCTTTATGCGGGGGCCCGTCCCAGATACGCAGTATTTT
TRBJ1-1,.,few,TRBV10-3,CAISEVQVVAFF,TGTGCCATCAGTGAGGTGCAGGTAGTGGCTTTCTTT
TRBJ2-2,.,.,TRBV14,CASSPGPPRKNTGELFF,TGTGCCAGCAGCCCAGGGCCTCCCAGAAAGAACACCGGGGAGCTGTTTTTT
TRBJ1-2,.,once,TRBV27,CASSFRQGKGYTF,TGTGCCAGCAGTTTTAGGCAGGGTAAAGGCTACACCTTC